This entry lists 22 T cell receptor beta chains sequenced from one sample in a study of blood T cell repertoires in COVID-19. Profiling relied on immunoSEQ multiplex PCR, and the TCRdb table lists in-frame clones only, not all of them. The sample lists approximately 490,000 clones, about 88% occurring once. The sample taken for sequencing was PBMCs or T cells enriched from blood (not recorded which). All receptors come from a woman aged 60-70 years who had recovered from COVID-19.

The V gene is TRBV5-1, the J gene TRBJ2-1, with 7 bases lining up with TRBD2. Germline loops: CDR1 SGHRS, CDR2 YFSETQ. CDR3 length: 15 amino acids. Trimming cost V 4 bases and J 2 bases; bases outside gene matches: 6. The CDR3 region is CASSPGTNTYNEQFF. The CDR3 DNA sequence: TGCGCCAGCAGCCCCGGGACTAACACCTACAATGAGCAGTTCTTC.

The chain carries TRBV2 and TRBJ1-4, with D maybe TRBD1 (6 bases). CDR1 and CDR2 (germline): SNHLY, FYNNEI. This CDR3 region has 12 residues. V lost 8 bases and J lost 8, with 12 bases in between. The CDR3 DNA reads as TGTGCCAGCTTGGGGGCTCGGGAAAAACTGTTTTTT. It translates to CASLGAREKLFF.

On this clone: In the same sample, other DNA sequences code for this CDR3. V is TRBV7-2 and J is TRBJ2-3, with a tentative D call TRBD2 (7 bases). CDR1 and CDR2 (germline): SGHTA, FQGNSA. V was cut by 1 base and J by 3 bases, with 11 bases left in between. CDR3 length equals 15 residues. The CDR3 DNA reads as TGTGCCAGCAGCTTAGGGGGGAGGGGGACAGATACGCAGTATTTT. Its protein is CASSLGGRGTDTQYF. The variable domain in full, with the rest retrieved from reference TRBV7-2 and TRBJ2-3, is GAGVSQSPSNKVTEKGKDVELRCDPISGHTALYWYRQSLGQGLEFLIYFQGNSAPDKSGLPSDRFSAERTGGSVSTLTIQRTQQEDSAVYLCASSLGGRGTDTQYFGPGTRLTVL.

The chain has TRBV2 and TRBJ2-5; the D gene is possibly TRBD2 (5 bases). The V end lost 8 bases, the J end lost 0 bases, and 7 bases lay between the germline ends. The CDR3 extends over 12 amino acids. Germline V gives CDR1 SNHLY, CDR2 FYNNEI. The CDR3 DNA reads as TGTGCCAGCGAGCGGTACCAAGAGACCCAGTACTTC. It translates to CASERYQETQYF.

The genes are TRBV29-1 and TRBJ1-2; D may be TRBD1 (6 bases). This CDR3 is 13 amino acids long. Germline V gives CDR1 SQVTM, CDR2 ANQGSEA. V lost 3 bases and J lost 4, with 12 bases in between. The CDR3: CSVEGGAGYGYTF. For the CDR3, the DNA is TGCAGCGTTGAGGGGGGGGCCGGCTATGGCTACACCTTC.

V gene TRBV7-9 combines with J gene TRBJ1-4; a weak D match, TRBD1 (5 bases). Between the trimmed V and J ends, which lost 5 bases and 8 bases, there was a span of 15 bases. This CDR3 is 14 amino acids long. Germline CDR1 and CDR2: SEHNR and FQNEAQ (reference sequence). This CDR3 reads CASSQGGASEKLFF. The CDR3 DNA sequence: TGTGCCAGCAGCCAGGGAGGGGCATCCGAAAAACTGTTTTTT. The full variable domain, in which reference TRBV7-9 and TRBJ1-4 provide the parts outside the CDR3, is DTGVSQNPRHKITKRGQNVTFRCDPISEHNRLYWYRQTLGQGPEFLTYFQNEAQLEKSRLLSDRFSAERPKGSFSTLEIQRTEQGDSAMYLCASSQGGASEKLFFGSGTQLSVL.

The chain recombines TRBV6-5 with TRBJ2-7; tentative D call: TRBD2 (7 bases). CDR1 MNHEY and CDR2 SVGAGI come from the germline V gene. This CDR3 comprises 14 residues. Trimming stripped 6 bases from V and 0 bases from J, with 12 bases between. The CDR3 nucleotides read TGTGCCAGCAGGAGGGGGGGTTCCTCCTACGAGCAGTACGTC. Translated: CASRRGGSSYEQYV.

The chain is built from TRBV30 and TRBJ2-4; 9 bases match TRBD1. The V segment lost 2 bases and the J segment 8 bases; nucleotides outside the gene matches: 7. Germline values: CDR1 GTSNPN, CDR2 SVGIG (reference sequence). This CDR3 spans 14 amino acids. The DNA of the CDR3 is TGTGCCTGGAGTATACAGGGGGCGCAGGACATTCAGTACTTC. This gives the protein CAWSIQGAQDIQYF. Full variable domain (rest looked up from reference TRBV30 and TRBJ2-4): SQTIHQWPATLVQPVGSPLSLECTVEGTSNPNLYWYRQAAGRGLQLLFYSVGIGQISSEVPQNLSASRPQDRQFILSSKKLLLSDSGFYLCAWSIQGAQDIQYFGAGTRLSVL.

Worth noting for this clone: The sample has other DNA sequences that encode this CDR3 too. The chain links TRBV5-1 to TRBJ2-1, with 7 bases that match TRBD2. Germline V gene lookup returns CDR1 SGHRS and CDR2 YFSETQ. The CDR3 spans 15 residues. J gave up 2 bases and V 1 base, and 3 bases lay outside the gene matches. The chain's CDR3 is CASSLSSGAYNEQFF. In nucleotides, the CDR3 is TGCGCCAGCAGCTTGTCGAGCGGGGCCTACAATGAGCAGTTCTTC. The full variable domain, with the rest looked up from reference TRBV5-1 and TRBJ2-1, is KAGVTQTPRYLIKTRGQQVTLSCSPISGHRSVSWYQQTPGQGLQFLFEYFSETQRNKGNFPGRFSGRQFSNSRSEMNVSTLELGDSALYLCASSLSSGAYNEQFFGPGTRLTVL.

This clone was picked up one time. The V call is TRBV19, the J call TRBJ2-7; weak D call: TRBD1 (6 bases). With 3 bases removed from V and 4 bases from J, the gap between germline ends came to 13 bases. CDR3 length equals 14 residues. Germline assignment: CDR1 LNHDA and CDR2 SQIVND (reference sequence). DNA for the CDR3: TGTGCCAGTAGTATCCTCGGGACATCTTACGAGCAGTACTTC. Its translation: CASSILGTSYEQYF.

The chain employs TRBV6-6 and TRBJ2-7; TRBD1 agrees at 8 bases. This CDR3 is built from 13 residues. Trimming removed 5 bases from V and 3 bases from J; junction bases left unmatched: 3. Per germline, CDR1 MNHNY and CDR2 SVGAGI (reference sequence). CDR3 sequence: CASSRGQDYEQYV. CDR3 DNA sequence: TGTGCCAGCAGTCGGGGACAGGACTACGAGCAGTACGTC.

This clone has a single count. This CDR3 reads CASSQEHRASSHEQFF. DNA of the CDR3: TGCGCCAGCAGCCAAGAGCACAGAGCCTCTAGCCATGAGCAGTTCTTC. This chain links TRBV4-1 with TRBJ2-1, with D possibly TRBD2 on 5 matching bases. The CDR3 length is 16 residues. Per germline, CDR1 MGHRA and CDR2 YSYEKL. Trimming removed 0 bases from V and 8 bases from J, with 17 bases in between.

Here the CDR3 reads CASSPKGSGTDTQYF. The CDR3 DNA is TGTGCCAGCAGCCCCAAGGGGTCGGGCACAGATACGCAGTATTTT. This chain joins TRBV3-1 (or the pseudogene TRBV3-2) and TRBJ2-3, with TRBD1 as a possible D gene (5 bases). Trimming removed 4 bases from V and 1 base from J, with 12 bases in between. Germline CDR1 is LGHDT and CDR2 is YNNKEL (reference sequence). CDR3 length: 15 residues.

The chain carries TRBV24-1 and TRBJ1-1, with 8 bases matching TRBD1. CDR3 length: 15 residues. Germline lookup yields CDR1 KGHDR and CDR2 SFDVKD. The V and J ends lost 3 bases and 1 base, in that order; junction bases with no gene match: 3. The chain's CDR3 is CATSDAQGANTEAFF. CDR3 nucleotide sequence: TGTGCCACCAGTGATGCTCAGGGGGCGAACACTGAAGCTTTCTTT.

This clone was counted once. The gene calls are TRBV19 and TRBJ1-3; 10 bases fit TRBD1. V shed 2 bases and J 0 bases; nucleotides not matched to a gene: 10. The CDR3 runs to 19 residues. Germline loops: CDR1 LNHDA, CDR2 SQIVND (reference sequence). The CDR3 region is CASSITGQGLLSSGNTIYF. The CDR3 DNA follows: TGTGCCAGTAGTATAACGGGACAGGGGCTTTTGAGCTCTGGAAACACCATATATTTT.

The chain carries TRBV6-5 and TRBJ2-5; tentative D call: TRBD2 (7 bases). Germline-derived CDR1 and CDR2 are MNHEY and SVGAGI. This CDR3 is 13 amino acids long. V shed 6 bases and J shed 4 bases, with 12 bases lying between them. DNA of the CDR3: TGTGCCAGCAGGAGGGGGGGCGGAGAGACCCAGTACTTC. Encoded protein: CASRRGGGETQYF.

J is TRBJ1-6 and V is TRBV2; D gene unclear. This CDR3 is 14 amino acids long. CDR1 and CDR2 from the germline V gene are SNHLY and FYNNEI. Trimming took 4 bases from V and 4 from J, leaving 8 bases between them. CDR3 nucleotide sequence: TGTGCCAGCAGTGGGGTGGAGTATAATTCACCCCTCCACTTT. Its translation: CASSGVEYNSPLHF.

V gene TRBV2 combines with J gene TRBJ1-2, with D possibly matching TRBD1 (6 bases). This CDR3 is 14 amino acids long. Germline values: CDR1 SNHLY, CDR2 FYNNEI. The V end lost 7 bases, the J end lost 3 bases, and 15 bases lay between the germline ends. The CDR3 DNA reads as TGTGCCAGCACTCCCCTGCAGGGGTACTATGGCTACACCTTC. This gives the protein CASTPLQGYYGYTF.

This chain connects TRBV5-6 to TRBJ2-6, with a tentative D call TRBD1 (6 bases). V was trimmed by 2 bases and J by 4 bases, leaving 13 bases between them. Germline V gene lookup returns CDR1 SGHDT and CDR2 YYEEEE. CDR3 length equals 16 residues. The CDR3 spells CASSFPTGAGANVLTF. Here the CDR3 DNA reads TGTGCCAGCAGCTTCCCGACAGGAGCCGGGGCCAACGTCCTGACTTTC.

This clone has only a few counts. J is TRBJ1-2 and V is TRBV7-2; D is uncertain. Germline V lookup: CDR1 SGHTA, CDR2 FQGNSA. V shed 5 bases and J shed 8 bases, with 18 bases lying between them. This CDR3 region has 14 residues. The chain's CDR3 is CASSPKAAAGGYTF. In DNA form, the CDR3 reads TGTGCCAGCAGCCCCAAAGCGGCCGCGGGGGGCTACACCTTC.

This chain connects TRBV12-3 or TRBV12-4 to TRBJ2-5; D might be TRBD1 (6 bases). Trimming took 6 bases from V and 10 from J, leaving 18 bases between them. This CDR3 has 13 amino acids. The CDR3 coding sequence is TGTGCCAGCAGGGGGACGGAGCCAGGGGACCAGTACTTC. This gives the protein CASRGTEPGDQYF.

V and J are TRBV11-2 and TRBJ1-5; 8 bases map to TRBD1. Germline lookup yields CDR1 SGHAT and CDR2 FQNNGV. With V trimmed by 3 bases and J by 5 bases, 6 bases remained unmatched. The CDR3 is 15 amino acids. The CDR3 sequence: CASSFGQGGYQPQHF. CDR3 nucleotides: TGTGCCAGCAGCTTCGGACAGGGAGGGTATCAGCCCCAGCATTTT.